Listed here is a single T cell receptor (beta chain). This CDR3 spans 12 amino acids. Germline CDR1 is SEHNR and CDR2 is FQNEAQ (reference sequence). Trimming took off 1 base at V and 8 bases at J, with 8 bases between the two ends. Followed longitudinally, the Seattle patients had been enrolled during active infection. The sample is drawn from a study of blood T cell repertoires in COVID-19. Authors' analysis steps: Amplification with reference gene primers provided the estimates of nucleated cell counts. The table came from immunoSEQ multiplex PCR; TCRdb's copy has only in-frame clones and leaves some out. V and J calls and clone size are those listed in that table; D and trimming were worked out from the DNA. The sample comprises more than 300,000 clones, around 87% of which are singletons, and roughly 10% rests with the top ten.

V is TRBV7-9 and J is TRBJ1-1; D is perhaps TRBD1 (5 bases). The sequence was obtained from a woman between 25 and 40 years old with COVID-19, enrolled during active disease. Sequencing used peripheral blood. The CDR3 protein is CASSLVGGEAFF. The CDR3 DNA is TGTGCCAGCAGCTTAGTCGGGGGGGAAGCTTTCTTT.